The T cell receptor (beta chain) described here comes from a study of T cell changes during pregnancy in multiple sclerosis. This clone has a handful of counts. Clones were sequenced by immunoSEQ multiplex PCR, and TCRdb holds only the in-frame ones, with some missing. This table has over 70,000 clones, around 93% appearing once. The CDR3 has 14 amino acids. The V end lost 5 bases, the J end lost 12 bases, and 18 bases lay between the germline ends. The V gene's germline CDR1 is SGHRS and CDR2 YFSETQ. This TCR derives from a female donor in good health, enrolled as a control in a pregnancy study. The chain joins TRBV5-1 to TRBJ1-6, with unresolved D. The specimen comprised peripheral blood, sampled in the first trimester of pregnancy. The CDR3 reads CASSRWAPIRPLHF. Here the CDR3 DNA reads TGCGCCAGCAGTCGGTGGGCCCCTATAAGACCCCTCCACTTT.